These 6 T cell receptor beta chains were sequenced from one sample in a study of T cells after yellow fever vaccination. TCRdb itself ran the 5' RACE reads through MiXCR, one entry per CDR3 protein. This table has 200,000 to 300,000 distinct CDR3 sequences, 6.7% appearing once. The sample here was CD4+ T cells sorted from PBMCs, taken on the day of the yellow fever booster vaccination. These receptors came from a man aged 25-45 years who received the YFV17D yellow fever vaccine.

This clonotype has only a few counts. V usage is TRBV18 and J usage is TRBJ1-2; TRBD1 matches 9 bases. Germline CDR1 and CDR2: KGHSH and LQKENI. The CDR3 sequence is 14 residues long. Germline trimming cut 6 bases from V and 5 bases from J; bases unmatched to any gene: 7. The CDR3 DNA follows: TGTGCCAGCTCTCGGGACAGGGAGAGGTATGGCTACACCTTC. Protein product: CASSRDRERYGYTF.

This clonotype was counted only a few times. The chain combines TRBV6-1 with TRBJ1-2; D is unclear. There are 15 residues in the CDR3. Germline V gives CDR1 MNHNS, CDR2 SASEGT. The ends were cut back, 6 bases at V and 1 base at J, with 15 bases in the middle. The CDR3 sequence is CASSLARGSNYGYTF. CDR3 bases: TGTGCCAGCAGCCTAGCTCGGGGAAGTAACTATGGCTACACCTTC.

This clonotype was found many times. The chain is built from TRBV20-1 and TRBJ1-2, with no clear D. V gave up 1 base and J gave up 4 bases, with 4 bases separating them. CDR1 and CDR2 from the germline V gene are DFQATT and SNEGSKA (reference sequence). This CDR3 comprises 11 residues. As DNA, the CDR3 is TGCAGTGCTAGAGGAAGCTATGGCTACACCTTC. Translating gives CSARGSYGYTF.

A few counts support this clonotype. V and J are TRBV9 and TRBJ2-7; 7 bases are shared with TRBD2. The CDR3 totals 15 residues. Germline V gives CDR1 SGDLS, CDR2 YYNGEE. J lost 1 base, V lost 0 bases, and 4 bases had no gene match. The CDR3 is CASSVEASGSYEQYF. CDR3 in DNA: TGTGCCAGCAGCGTAGAAGCTAGCGGATCCTACGAGCAGTACTTC.

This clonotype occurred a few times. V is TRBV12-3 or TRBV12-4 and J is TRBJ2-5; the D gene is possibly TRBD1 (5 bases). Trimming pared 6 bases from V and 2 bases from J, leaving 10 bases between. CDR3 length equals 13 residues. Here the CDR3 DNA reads TGTGCCAGCAGGAAACAGGAGCAAGAGACCCAGTACTTC. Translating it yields CASRKQEQETQYF.

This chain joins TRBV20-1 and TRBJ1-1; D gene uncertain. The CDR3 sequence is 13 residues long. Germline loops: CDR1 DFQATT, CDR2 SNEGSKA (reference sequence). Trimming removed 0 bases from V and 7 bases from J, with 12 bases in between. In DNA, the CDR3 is TGCAGTGCTAGAGATAAGAGGGTTATTGAAGCTTTCTTT. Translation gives CSARDKRVIEAFF.